This T cell receptor (beta chain) was profiled in a study of blood T cell repertoires in COVID-19. The CDR3 consists of 14 residues. From germline, CDR1 is MGHDK and CDR2 SYGVNS. V shed 5 bases, J shed 4 bases, and the junction held 3 bases outside the gene matches. This clone came up a few times. As originally analysed: Estimated nucleated cell counts came from reference gene primer amplification. Measured with immunoSEQ multiplex PCR; TCRdb has only the in-frame clones, and not every one. For V, J and clone size, that table is used; D and trimming come from the DNA. The sample contains 250,000 to 350,000 clones, around 90% of which appear only once.

The sequencing input was peripheral blood. The sequence derives from a man aged 18 to 35 with active or convalescent COVID-19. The chain couples TRBV25-1 to TRBJ2-2, with 8 bases matching TRBD1. The CDR3 nucleotides read TGTGCCAGCAGTACCCAGGGGGCCACCGGGGAGCTGTTTTTT. Translation: CASSTQGATGELFF.